This entry concerns a single TCR beta chain. Its cognate antigen is unknown. These data are taken from a study of beta chain features in type 1 diabetes. General study points: People with Type 1 diabetes carried modestly yet significantly shorter TCRB CDR3s in all four CD4+ subsets. The study notes PCR might favor shorter templates equally in patients and controls.

Expressed TCRB transcripts got sequenced, as all isolated RNA was reverse transcribed. Sequencing used immunoSEQ multiplex PCR; TCRdb keeps in-frame clones, though not all of them. The sample has some 700,000 clones, 13% seen once. V lost 2 bases and J 2 bases, leaving 13 bases between the germline ends. Germline V gene data show CDR1 as SEHNR and CDR2 as FQNEAQ (reference sequence). The CDR3 is 16 residues long. Sequencing was performed on naive CD4+ T cells from blood. V gene TRBV7-9 combines with J gene TRBJ1-3; D gene ambiguous. The sequence was obtained from a man aged 18-30 years with type 1 diabetes. CDR3 DNA sequence: TGTGCCAGCAGCTTACTTTTATTGAGGGCTGGAAACACCATATATTTT. Protein sequence: CASSLLLLRAGNTIYF.